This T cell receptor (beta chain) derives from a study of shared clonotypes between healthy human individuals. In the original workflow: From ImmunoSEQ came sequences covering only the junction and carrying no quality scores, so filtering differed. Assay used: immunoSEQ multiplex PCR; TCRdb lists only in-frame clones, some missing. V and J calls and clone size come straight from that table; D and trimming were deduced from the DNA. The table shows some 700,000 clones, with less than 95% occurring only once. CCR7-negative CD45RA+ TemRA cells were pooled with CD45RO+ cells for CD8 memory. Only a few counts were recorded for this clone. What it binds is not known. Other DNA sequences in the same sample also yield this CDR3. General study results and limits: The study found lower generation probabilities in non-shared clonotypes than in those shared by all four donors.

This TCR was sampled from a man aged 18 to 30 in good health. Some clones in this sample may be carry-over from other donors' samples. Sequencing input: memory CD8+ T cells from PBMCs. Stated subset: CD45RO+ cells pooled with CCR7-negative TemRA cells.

In DNA, the CDR3 is TGTGCCAGCAGCTTCGGGACAGGGAACACCGGGGAGCTGTTTTTT. As protein: CASSFGTGNTGELFF. This chain links TRBV5-6 with TRBJ2-2, with 8 bases matching TRBD1. The CDR3 has 15 residues. From germline, CDR1 is SGHDT and CDR2 YYEEEE. The V and J ends lost 2 bases and 1 base, in that order; junction bases with no gene match: 1. The full variable domain, completed using reference TRBV5-6 and TRBJ2-2, is DAGVTQSPTHLIKTRGQQVTLRCSPKSGHDTVSWYQQALGQGPQFIFQYYEEEERQRGNFPDRFSGHQFPNYSSELNVNALLLGDSALYLCASSFGTGNTGELFFGEGSRLTVL.